This TCR beta chain was captured by sequencing in a study of T cell responses to AZD1222 COVID-19 vaccine. General study results and limits: Baseline serostatus was positive in only six or seven AZD1222 recipients. Epitopes outside B.1.351 and B.1.1.7 mutated regions reportedly drew nearly half of spike TCRs.

Points on this clone: Its antigen is not known.

The CDR3 is 17 residues long. Germline values: CDR1 MDHEN, CDR2 SYDVKM. J lost 7 bases, V lost 2 bases, and 12 bases had no gene match. The table came from immunoSEQ multiplex PCR; TCRdb's copy has only in-frame clones and leaves some out. The table has 100,000 or so clones, 85% to 90% seen once; the top ten hold roughly a sixth. V and J are TRBV28 and TRBJ2-2; 8 bases fit TRBD2. The sequencing used peripheral blood, collected on day 0 of AZD1222 vaccination. The clonotype was recovered from an adult in good health. The CDR3 sequence: CASSLLTGTRIYGELFF. As DNA, the CDR3 is TGTGCCAGCAGTTTACTGACCGGGACTAGGATATACGGGGAGCTGTTTTTT.